This T cell receptor (beta chain) was obtained from a study of T-cell memory formation after mild COVID-19. Study context: TCR clusters were mostly confined to one donor each.

Trimming cost V 7 bases and J 3 bases; bases outside gene matches: 5. Germline V gene data show CDR1 as SQVTM and CDR2 as ANQGSEA. This CDR3 spans 12 amino acids. This clonotype came up a few times. Its specificity is unknown. Each CDR3 protein gets one entry after TCRdb re-called the 5' RACE reads with MiXCR. The table has around 99,000 distinct CDR3 sequences, approximately 15% seen once; the top ten hold 35% to 50%. Study-wide points: Contracting clones localized mainly to CM and EM when CD4+ and mainly to EMRA when CD8+. Day 15 to 85 contractors were CD4/CD8 balanced; later expanders leaned CD4+. There were some responding clones in pre-infection memory, which suggested that cross-reactive memory had joined.

This clonotype was sampled from a man younger than 30 who had mild COVID-19 (a few samples of this study predate the infection). Cell type and time point are not known. The chain carries TRBV29-1 and TRBJ1-1; 7 nucleotides line up with TRBD1. The material sequenced was PBMCs or a T cell subset sorted from them (not recorded which). Here the CDR3 DNA reads TGCAGCGCTGTGACAGGGCACACTGAAGCTTTCTTT. As protein: CSAVTGHTEAFF.